Each of the 32 T cell receptor beta chains below was sequenced from the same sample in a study of CD8+ T cells in alopecia areata. After isolation, RNA underwent reverse transcription to generate cDNA as the sequencing template. Sequencing used immunoSEQ multiplex PCR; TCRdb keeps in-frame clones, though not all of them. The sample consists of approximately 160,000 clones, less than 80% of them appearing once. Treatment specified: oral pan-JAK inhibitor, 5-10 mg twice daily. The starting material was CD4+ T cells sorted from blood, obtained at week 24, from a patient treated with tofacitinib. The receptors come from a human donor with alopecia areata.

The chain combines TRBV7-6 with TRBJ1-5; no clear D. Looked up from germline, CDR1 is SGHVS and CDR2 is FNYEAQ. The CDR3 contains 13 residues. With 0 bases removed from V and 6 bases from J, the gap between germline ends came to 6 bases. CDR3 sequence reads: CASSLAWSQPQHF. The CDR3 DNA reads TGTGCCAGCAGCTTAGCCTGGAGTCAGCCCCAGCATTTT.

V gene TRBV5-1 combines with J gene TRBJ2-1, with 14 nucleotides matching TRBD2. The CDR3 sequence is 19 residues long. V shed 4 bases and J 5 bases; nucleotides not matched to a gene: 14. Looked up from germline, CDR1 is SGHRS and CDR2 is YFSETQ. The CDR3 reads CASSPPPGLAGAPNNEQFF. The CDR3 DNA follows: TGCGCCAGCAGCCCACCCCCGGGACTAGCGGGGGCTCCTAACAATGAGCAGTTCTTC.

The sample holds a few counts of this clone. The chain recombines TRBV5-6 with TRBJ2-5; 12 bases are shared with TRBD2. With V trimmed by 2 bases and J by 5 bases, 4 bases remained unmatched. The germline V gene has CDR1 SGHDT and CDR2 YYEEEE. There are 15 residues in the CDR3. CDR3: CASSFWTSGMETQYF. CDR3 coding DNA: TGTGCCAGCAGCTTTTGGACTAGCGGGATGGAGACCCAGTACTTC. Variable domain in full (rest from reference TRBV5-6 and TRBJ2-5): DAGVTQSPTHLIKTRGQQVTLRCSPKSGHDTVSWYQQALGQGPQFIFQYYEEEERQRGNFPDRFSGHQFPNYSSELNVNALLLGDSALYLCASSFWTSGMETQYFGPGTRLLVL.

Regarding this clone: The junction departs from germline at one end; a sequencing error may be responsible. V gene TRBV29-1 combines with J gene TRBJ1-2; D unresolved. The CDR3 length is 13 residues. Looked up from germline, CDR1 is SQVTM and CDR2 is ANQGSEA. In DNA form, the CDR3 reads TGCAGCGTTGAAGATAGACAATTCTATGCCTACACCTTC. Its translation: CSVEDRQFYAYTF.

This clone was observed a single time. V gene TRBV27 combines with J gene TRBJ1-4; D unclear. Germline CDR1 MNHEY, CDR2 SMNVEV (reference sequence). The length of the CDR3 is 15 residues. The V gene lost 2 bases and the J gene lost 0 bases, with 7 bases spanning the gap. The chain's CDR3 is CASSLVGATNEKLFF. Here the CDR3 DNA reads TGTGCCAGCAGTTTAGTCGGTGCAACTAATGAAAAACTGTTTTTT.

The chain recombines TRBV29-1 with TRBJ1-5; D possibly corresponds to TRBD1 (6 bases). The V end was cut by 6 bases, the J end by 5 bases, with 8 bases between. The germline V gene has CDR1 SQVTM and CDR2 ANQGSEA. The CDR3 runs to 11 residues. CDR3 amino acids: CSVGAHQPQHF. The CDR3 nucleotides read TGCAGCGTGGGGGCTCATCAGCCCCAGCATTTT.

The chain recombines TRBV30 with TRBJ1-4; TRBD1 agrees at 9 bases. The V segment lost 0 bases and the J segment 4 bases; nucleotides outside the gene matches: 9. CDR1 is GTSNPN, CDR2 SVGIG, per germline (reference sequence). There are 17 residues in the CDR3. CDR3 in DNA: TGTGCCTGGAGTGTACGTCGGGACAGGGCGAGTAATGAAAAACTGTTTTTT. It codes for CAWSVRRDRASNEKLFF. The entire variable domain, with the rest obtained from reference TRBV30 and TRBJ1-4, is as follows: SQTIHQWPATLVQPVGSPLSLECTVEGTSNPNLYWYRQAAGRGLQLLFYSVGIGQISSEVPQNLSASRPQDRQFILSSKKLLLSDSGFYLCAWSVRRDRASNEKLFFGSGTQLSVL.

The chain joins TRBV29-1 to TRBJ1-1; 8 positions agree with TRBD1. Trimming removed 3 bases from V and 5 bases from J; junction bases left unmatched: 5. This CDR3 comprises 13 residues. Germline CDR1 SQVTM, CDR2 ANQGSEA. DNA of the CDR3: TGCAGCGTTGATACAGGGGGGAGGACTGAAGCTTTCTTT. Its protein is CSVDTGGRTEAFF.

J is TRBJ1-1 and V is TRBV15, with TRBD1 as a possible D gene (5 bases). Germline V gene lookup returns CDR1 LNHNV and CDR2 YYDKDF (reference sequence). The ends were cut back, 0 bases at V and 7 bases at J, with 18 bases in the middle. The CDR3 spans 16 residues. CDR3 protein: CATSRERFLLGVEAFF. DNA of the CDR3: TGTGCCACCAGCAGAGAACGATTTTTGTTAGGGGTTGAAGCTTTCTTT.

The table lists this clone with a few counts. The V and J genes are TRBV19 and TRBJ2-2; 7 nucleotides agree with TRBD2. Germline CDR1 reads LNHDA; CDR2 reads SQIVND (reference sequence). The J segment lost 7 bases and the V segment lost 3 bases, leaving 5 bases of the junction unmatched. The CDR3 is 14 residues long. CDR3 coding DNA: TGTGCCAGTAGTATTGCGGGGGTCGGCGGGGAGCTGTTTTTT. Translated, it gives CASSIAGVGGELFF.

This chain uses TRBV2 with TRBJ1-5; D possibly corresponds to TRBD1 (5 bases). The CDR3 is made up of 16 amino acids. The ends were cut back, 6 bases at V and 2 bases at J, with 17 bases in the middle. Germline V gene sequence: CDR1 SNHLY, CDR2 FYNNEI. The CDR3: CASRWSTGGGNQPQHF. The CDR3 DNA reads as TGTGCCAGCAGGTGGTCCACCGGAGGGGGCAATCAGCCCCAGCATTTT.

J is TRBJ1-1 and V is TRBV11-2; the D is unclear. The V end was cut by 7 bases, the J end by 4 bases, with 10 bases between. The CDR3 contains 12 residues. Germline V lookup: CDR1 SGHAT, CDR2 FQNNGV. CDR3 protein: CASKGGSTEAFF. CDR3 sequence (DNA): TGTGCCAGCAAGGGAGGGAGCACTGAAGCTTTCTTT.

This clone was detected only a few times. This sequence joins TRBV15 and TRBJ2-7; D is possibly TRBD1 or TRBD2 (5 bases each). Germline lookup yields CDR1 LNHNV and CDR2 YYDKDF (reference sequence). The CDR3 has 15 amino acids. V lost 1 base and J lost 3, with 13 bases in between. CDR3 sequence reads: CATSRVGGSGYEQYF. As DNA, the CDR3 is TGTGCCACCAGCAGAGTTGGGGGAAGTGGCTACGAGCAGTACTTC.

Only a few counts were recorded for this clone. The rearrangement joins TRBV27 to TRBJ1-6; D is unresolved. This CDR3 comprises 16 residues. The ends were cut back, 6 bases at V and 0 bases at J, with 12 bases in the middle. Germline V gives CDR1 MNHEY, CDR2 SMNVEV (reference sequence). The CDR3 here is CASSTRAASYNSPLHF. The CDR3 DNA follows: TGTGCCAGCAGCACCCGGGCTGCCTCCTATAATTCACCCCTCCACTTT.

The chain couples TRBV5-6 to TRBJ1-5; no clear D. CDR3 length: 14 residues. Trimming pared 4 bases from V and 2 bases from J, leaving 10 bases between. Germline V gives CDR1 SGHDT, CDR2 YYEEEE. The CDR3 reads CASSRQTGNQPQHF. CDR3 nucleotides: TGTGCCAGCAGCCGCCAGACGGGCAATCAGCCCCAGCATTTT.

The rearrangement joins TRBV9 to TRBJ1-2, with a tentative D call TRBD1 (5 bases). Per the germline V gene, CDR1 is SGDLS and CDR2 is YYNGEE. The germline V and J ends were trimmed by 3 bases and 3 bases, with 21 bases remaining between them. CDR3 length equals 17 residues. CDR3 sequence: CASSGPGTDPSYYGYTF. CDR3 bases: TGTGCCAGCAGCGGACCCGGGACGGATCCTTCCTACTATGGCTACACCTTC.

The chain combines TRBV2 with TRBJ1-2, with TRBD1 as a possible D gene (6 bases). The CDR3 has 12 amino acids. CDR1 is SNHLY, CDR2 FYNNEI, per germline. Trimming removed 5 bases at V and 3 bases at J, with 7 bases between. DNA of the CDR3: TGTGCCAGCAGTCAGGGGTACTATGGCTACACCTTC. Its protein is CASSQGYYGYTF.

This chain uses TRBV18 with TRBJ2-5, with 8 nucleotides matching TRBD2. CDR1 is KGHSH and CDR2 is LQKENI in the germline V gene. CDR3 length: 14 residues. V trimming: 2 bases; J trimming: 5 bases; junction bases outside the gene matches: 4. This CDR3 reads CASSPAGGAETQYF. The DNA for the CDR3 is TGTGCCAGCTCACCAGCGGGGGGCGCGGAGACCCAGTACTTC.

The chain links TRBV5-1 to TRBJ2-2; 9 bases are shared with TRBD2. The CDR3 contains 15 residues. V trimming: 4 bases; J trimming: 1 base; junction bases outside the gene matches: 2. CDR1 is SGHRS and CDR2 is YFSETQ in the germline V gene. The CDR3 loop is CASSKLAGNTGELFF. The CDR3 nucleotides read TGCGCCAGCAGCAAACTAGCGGGGAACACCGGGGAGCTGTTTTTT.

This chain uses TRBV9 with TRBJ2-7; D remains ambiguous. CDR3 length: 12 residues. V gave up 4 bases and J gave up 1 base, with 6 bases separating them. Germline CDR1 is SGDLS and CDR2 is YYNGEE. The CDR3 sequence is CASSSESYEQYF. CDR3 nucleotides: TGTGCCAGCAGCTCCGAATCCTACGAGCAGTACTTC.

This clone was observed a few times. This chain joins TRBV20-1 and TRBJ2-1; D not resolved. Germline CDR1 and CDR2: DFQATT and SNEGSKA (reference sequence). Deletions cut 5 bases from V and 7 bases from J, with 9 bases between. The CDR3 is 11 residues long. CDR3 amino acids: CSAEVINEQFF. The CDR3 nucleotides are TGCAGTGCTGAGGTCATAAATGAGCAGTTCTTC.

This sequence joins TRBV11-2 and TRBJ2-5; D uncertain. Germline V gene data show CDR1 as SGHAT and CDR2 as FQNNGV. This CDR3 has 13 amino acids. Between the trimmed V and J ends, which lost 5 bases and 1 base, there was a span of 8 bases. The CDR3 sequence is CASSRGRQETQYF. CDR3 nucleotide sequence: TGTGCCAGCAGCCGCGGTCGCCAAGAGACCCAGTACTTC.

V and J are TRBV19 and TRBJ2-2, with 7 bases that match TRBD2. The CDR3 covers 15 residues. After removal of 8 bases from V and 0 bases from J, the junction contained 6 bases not matched to a gene. CDR1 is LNHDA and CDR2 is SQIVND in the germline V gene (reference sequence). The DNA for the CDR3 is TGTGCCAGTGAGGGGAGGGCCCCGAACACCGGGGAGCTGTTTTTT. Its translation: CASEGRAPNTGELFF.

This sequence joins TRBV29-1 and TRBJ2-7; D is unresolved. Germline V lookup: CDR1 SQVTM, CDR2 ANQGSEA. Trimming took 3 bases from V and 1 from J, leaving 10 bases between them. There are 13 residues in the CDR3. The CDR3 region is CSVELGNSYEQYF. CDR3 bases: TGCAGCGTTGAGCTAGGGAATTCCTACGAGCAGTACTTC.

This clone came up a few times. The genes are TRBV4-2 and TRBJ2-1; D unresolved. CDR3 length: 14 residues. Germline CDR1 is LGHNA and CDR2 is YNFKEQ. V shed 1 base and J shed 7 bases, with 11 bases lying between them. The CDR3 DNA reads as TGTGCCAGCAGCCAAGGGATTACGTGGAATGAGCAGTTCTTC. Its translation: CASSQGITWNEQFF.

This chain uses TRBV6-5 with TRBJ2-7, with D perhaps being TRBD1 or TRBD2 (5 bases each). Germline V lookup: CDR1 MNHEY, CDR2 SVGAGI. Trimming stripped 0 bases from V and 8 bases from J, with 8 bases between. The CDR3 contains 12 residues. Here the CDR3 DNA reads TGTGCCAGCAGTTACTCTGGGACCAAGCAGTACTTC. Translation gives CASSYSGTKQYF.

The rearrangement joins TRBV7-9 to TRBJ1-6; D is possibly TRBD1 (6 bases). V was cut by 5 bases and J by 4 bases, with 9 bases left in between. Germline CDR1 SEHNR, CDR2 FQNEAQ (reference sequence). The CDR3 is 14 residues long. The CDR3 bases are TGTGCCAGCAGCAAGACAGGATATAATTCACCCCTCCACTTT. Translated, it gives CASSKTGYNSPLHF.

The CDR3 is CATSRTGTQETQYF. CDR3 DNA: TGTGCCACCAGCAGGACAGGTACTCAAGAGACCCAGTACTTC. The chain uses TRBV15 and TRBJ2-5; weak D call: TRBD1 (6 bases). The CDR3 extends over 14 amino acids. Germline V gene data show CDR1 as LNHNV and CDR2 as YYDKDF (reference sequence). Trimming stripped 3 bases from V and 2 bases from J, with 10 bases between. The full variable domain, with the rest looked up from reference TRBV15 and TRBJ2-5, is DAMVIQNPRYQVTQFGKPVTLSCSQTLNHNVMYWYQQKSSQAPKLLFHYYDKDFNNEADTPDNFQSRRPNTSFCFLDIRSPGLGDTAMYLCATSRTGTQETQYFGPGTRLLVL.

This clone was picked up a small number of times. The chain couples TRBV23-1 to TRBJ2-2; TRBD1 might be the D (7 bases). TRBV23-1 is an open reading frame, and its role is uncertain. The CDR3 runs to 16 residues. V lost 3 bases, J lost 6 bases, and 17 bases lay in between. CDR3 DNA sequence: TGCGCCAGCAGTCACGCCGGGACAGCGGGCGCCGGGGAGCTGTTTTTT. Protein sequence: CASSHAGTAGAGELFF.

The sample holds a few counts of this clone. The chain couples TRBV29-1 to TRBJ2-5; TRBD1 might be the D (5 bases). CDR3 length equals 14 residues. The ends were cut back, 4 bases at V and 2 bases at J, with 14 bases in the middle. Germline CDR1 reads SQVTM; CDR2 reads ANQGSEA. The CDR3, as DNA: TGCAGCGTTGCTCTTCGACAGAGACAAGAGACCCAGTACTTC. Protein product: CSVALRQRQETQYF.

The chain combines TRBV5-1 with TRBJ2-6; no reliable D call. Germline CDR1 and CDR2: SGHRS and YFSETQ. The CDR3 is 14 amino acids. The V end lost 7 bases, the J end lost 4 bases, and 12 bases lay between the germline ends. The CDR3 bases are TGCGCCAGCTTTGTGGGGTCCGGGGCCAACGTCCTGACTTTC. Amino acid sequence: CASFVGSGANVLTF.

The DNA of the CDR3 is TGTGCCTGGAGTCCCGGGACAGGGGTCCTCTCGCCCACCGGGGAGCTGTTTTTT. Amino acid sequence: CAWSPGTGVLSPTGELFF. V is TRBV30 and J is TRBJ2-2, with TRBD1 identical over 10 bases. Germline trimming cut 2 bases from V and 4 bases from J; bases unmatched to any gene: 13. The CDR3 has 18 amino acids. Germline V gives CDR1 GTSNPN, CDR2 SVGIG (reference sequence).